The present T cell receptor (beta chain) was sequenced within a study of T cells expressing NK-cell markers. Study as a whole: Seropositivity for HCMV was found in seven of the eight sequenced donors, with one seronegative.

The CDR3 extends over 16 amino acids. The germline V gene encodes CDR1 SGHRS and CDR2 YFSETQ. TCRdb reanalyzed the 5' RACE reads, giving one entry per CDR3 protein sequence and no DNA. Its table lists roughly 150,000 distinct CDR3 sequences. About this clonotype itself: What it binds is unknown.

Study-wide points: The study found these clonotypes also leading the CD3+CD56-NKG2C+ fraction in a few donors.

This clonotype was sampled from a woman aged 18 to 75 in good health. Sequencing was performed on blood T cells: a sorted CD56 or NKG2C T cell subset, CD4+ or CD8+ T cells, or bulk PBMC T cells (not recorded which). The V gene is TRBV5-1, the J gene TRBJ2-1; the D call of TRBD2 rests on TCRdb alone, since no DNA is present to check it. CDR3 amino acids: CASSLEAGGIGSRVFF. The whole variable domain, filled in from reference TRBV5-1 and TRBJ2-1, reads KAGVTQTPRYLIKTRGQQVTLSCSPISGHRSVSWYQQTPGQGLQFLFEYFSETQRNKGNFPGRFSGRQFSNSRSEMNVSTLELGDSALYLCASSLEAGGIGSRVFFGPGTRLTVL.